Following are 27 T cell receptor beta chains from one sample sequenced in a study of CXCR3-negative and CXCR3-positive naive CD8 T cells. Study results and caveats: CXCR3-negative naive cells had less hydrophobic TRB CDR3s than did CXCR3-positive naive cells.

UMI labels and 5' RACE were used to prepare the TRB cDNA libraries. TCRdb re-called the 5' RACE reads and gives one entry per CDR3 protein, without DNA. This sample's clone table lists about 94,000 distinct CDR3 sequences. Their recognized antigens are unknown. The sample was naive CXCR3+ CD8+ T cells from blood. The subset denotes: CD45RO-CCR7+CD27+CD95- naive CD8+ T cells expressing CXCR3 (TNR3+). These receptors came from a human donor in good health. Some clones in this sample may be carry-over from other donors' samples.

J is TRBJ2-2 and V is TRBV6-5. The germline V gene has CDR1 MNHEY and CDR2 SVGAGI. CDR3 length: 14 residues. The CDR3 spells CASSYLVRPGELFF.

The J gene is TRBJ1-1, the V gene TRBV19; TCRdb names TRBD1, which stays unverified in the absence of DNA. Germline CDR1 is LNHDA and CDR2 is SQIVND (reference sequence). The CDR3 is made up of 14 amino acids. Here the CDR3 reads CASSAAGANTEAFF.

The genes are TRBV20-1 and TRBJ2-3; TCRdb indicates TRBD1, and absent DNA this call remains unverified. In germline, CDR1 is DFQATT, CDR2 SNEGSKA (reference sequence). There are 17 residues in the CDR3. The CDR3 region is CSASGPAVSSRADTQYF.

The chain combines TRBV29-1 with TRBJ2-1; checking the TCRdb D call of TRBD1 is not possible without DNA. Germline V gives CDR1 SQVTM, CDR2 ANQGSEA. CDR3 size: 14 residues. The CDR3 sequence: CSVVGTEIFNEQFF.

The chain joins TRBV23-1 to TRBJ1-5; TCRdb names TRBD1, which stays unverified in the absence of DNA. TRBV23-1 is annotated as an ORF whose role is uncertain. This CDR3 is 16 amino acids long. This chain's CDR3 is CASSHRRQSPHQPQHF.

V and J are TRBV29-1 and TRBJ2-7; without DNA, the TCRdb call of TRBD1 cannot be checked. There are 14 residues in the CDR3. Germline loops: CDR1 SQVTM, CDR2 ANQGSEA. The CDR3 spells CSVDLTGEGYEQYF.

This CDR3 reads CASSYGTSGRNEQYF. The chain joins TRBV28 to TRBJ2-7; the D call from TCRdb, TRBD2, cannot be confirmed without DNA. The CDR3 sequence is 15 residues long. Germline loops: CDR1 MDHEN, CDR2 SYDVKM.

J is TRBJ2-7 and V is TRBV6-1. Germline assignment: CDR1 MNHNS and CDR2 SASEGT. The CDR3 loop spans 14 amino acids. CDR3 in amino acids: CASSVYQISYEQYF.

The V and J genes are TRBV29-1 and TRBJ2-7. Germline V gene data show CDR1 as SQVTM and CDR2 as ANQGSEA. This CDR3 has 13 residues. CDR3 protein: CSVEDLSSYEQYF.

The rearrangement joins TRBV20-1 to TRBJ1-5; TCRdb picks TRBD1, but there is no DNA to check that call. The CDR3 loop spans 14 amino acids. CDR1 DFQATT and CDR2 SNEGSKA come from the germline V gene (reference sequence). This CDR3 reads CSALRDRDNQPQHF.

V is TRBV4-3 and J is TRBJ2-7; TCRdb reports TRBD1, a call that lacks DNA to check it against. Germline CDR1 is LGHNA and CDR2 is YSLEER. The CDR3 runs 15 residues. CDR3: CAHLRWRADSYEQYF.

This chain joins TRBV29-1 and TRBJ2-3; TCRdb returns TRBD2, unconfirmable since there is no DNA. This CDR3 is built from 12 residues. The germline CDR1 and CDR2 sequences are SQVTM and ANQGSEA. The CDR3 here is CSVGSPDYTQYF.

The V and J genes are TRBV18 and TRBJ2-3. This CDR3 region has 14 residues. In germline, CDR1 is KGHSH, CDR2 LQKENI. CDR3 loop: CASSPFISTDTQYF.

This chain joins TRBV12-5 and TRBJ2-1; TCRdb's D call, TRBD2, is unchecked because there is no DNA. Germline CDR1 reads LGHNT; CDR2 reads FRNRAP. The CDR3 runs 14 residues. The chain's CDR3 is CASGFQAGYNEQFF.

The chain couples TRBV7-6 to TRBJ2-3; the TRBD2 assignment by TCRdb is unverifiable without DNA. CDR1 is SGHVS, CDR2 FNYEAQ, per germline. This CDR3 is 16 amino acids long. CDR3 protein: CAGSLNPGLPTDTQYF.

The chain links TRBV12-3 or TRBV12-4 to TRBJ2-7; there is no DNA to check the TCRdb D call of TRBD1. This CDR3 contains 14 residues. This CDR3 is CASSPGQGIGEQYF.

This chain joins TRBV4-3 and TRBJ2-7; with no DNA, the TCRdb D assignment of TRBD2 cannot be verified. The CDR3 runs to 15 residues. CDR1 is LGHNA, CDR2 YSLEER, per germline. The CDR3: CASSQERTEGDEQYF.

This chain uses TRBV18 with TRBJ2-7; the TRBD1 assignment by TCRdb is unverifiable without DNA. CDR3 length equals 15 residues. CDR1 is KGHSH, CDR2 LQKENI, per germline. CDR3 sequence reads: CASSPSVEARDEQYF.

This chain links TRBV3-1 with TRBJ2-2; without DNA, the TCRdb call of TRBD1 cannot be checked. Germline V gene lookup returns CDR1 LGHDT and CDR2 YNNKEL (reference sequence). The CDR3 runs 16 residues. The CDR3 is CASSRNGQGKTGELFF.

The V gene is TRBV27, the J gene TRBJ1-1; TCRdb's D call, TRBD1, is unchecked because there is no DNA. Germline lookup yields CDR1 MNHEY and CDR2 SMNVEV (reference sequence). The CDR3 is made up of 11 amino acids. The chain's CDR3 is CASGEGTEAFF.

The chain employs TRBV7-2 and TRBJ1-5. Germline-derived CDR1 and CDR2 are SGHTA and FQGNSA. The CDR3 has 17 amino acids. CDR3 in amino acids: CASSLGSGGNSNQPQHF.

The chain is built from TRBV29-1 and TRBJ1-2; TCRdb picks TRBD1, but there is no DNA to check that call. The CDR3 loop spans 14 amino acids. Germline V gene sequence: CDR1 SQVTM, CDR2 ANQGSEA. CDR3 region: CSVEAPWAGYGYTF.

V usage is TRBV19 and J usage is TRBJ1-4. The CDR3 totals 12 residues. Germline V gives CDR1 LNHDA, CDR2 SQIVND (reference sequence). CDR3 region: CASSPGLRKLFF.

The chain joins TRBV28 to TRBJ1-4; without DNA, the TCRdb call of TRBD1 cannot be checked. CDR3 length: 16 amino acids. In germline, CDR1 is MDHEN, CDR2 SYDVKM. The CDR3 sequence is CASSLPRGGSNEKLLF.

The V call is TRBV11-2, the J call TRBJ2-7; no DNA is available, so the TRBD1 call from TCRdb remains unchecked. Per germline, CDR1 SGHAT and CDR2 FQNNGV. The CDR3 spans 15 residues. The CDR3 spells CASSPTPGQGYEQYF.

The V call is TRBV3-1, the J call TRBJ2-7; TCRdb reports TRBD1, a call that lacks DNA to check it against. Germline V gene data show CDR1 as LGHDT and CDR2 as YNNKEL (reference sequence). This CDR3 comprises 17 residues. The CDR3 is CASSQVLGQEIIYEQYF.

The chain uses TRBV28 and TRBJ2-4; no DNA is available, so the TRBD2 call from TCRdb remains unchecked. The CDR3 spans 19 residues. Germline lookup yields CDR1 MDHEN and CDR2 SYDVKM. CDR3 amino acids: CASSFTPGLAGGDKNIQYF.